A selection of T cell receptor beta chains follows, all from one sample in a study of T cells in Graves' hyperthyroidism and ophthalmopathy. One entry per CDR3 protein, called by TCRdb with MiXCR from the multiplex PCR reads. The data hold roughly 570,000 distinct CDR3 sequences, with 46% observed a single time. Material: peripheral blood or thyroid tissue (not recorded which). The receptors were gathered from an adult woman with Graves' disease, either hyperthyroidism or ophthalmopathy (not recorded which). CDR3s include the opening cysteine and the closing phenylalanine or tryptophan. A D gene is named only where the DNA matches it firmly. A row's size may be missing; if present it is once, few, many or a size class.

>.|TRBV2|many|TRBJ1-6
TGTGCCAGCAGTGACGTGGGACGTAATAATTCACCCCTCCACTTT
CASSDVGRNNSPLHF
>.|TRBV6-6|many|TRBJ2-7
TGTGCCAGCAGTTACTCTTATTACGAGCAGTACTTC
CASSYSYYEQYF
>.|TRBV7-9|many|TRBJ2-2
TGTGCCAGCAGTTCCCCACCGGGAACACCCGGGGAGCTGTTTTTT
CASSSPPGTPGELFF
>.|TRBV10-3|few|TRBJ2-7
TGTGCCATCAGTGAGTCGGTAGCGAACTACGAGCAGTACTTC
CAISESVANYEQYF
>.|TRBV9|many|TRBJ1-2
TGTGCCAGCAGCGCGGAAGGTTCGGGGGCGCTTCTAGGCTACACCTTC
CASSAEGSGALLGYTF
>.|TRBV6-6|many|TRBJ1-1
TGTGCCAGCATTCTAACTGGGACTCATATGAACACTGAAGCTTTCTTT
CASILTGTHMNTEAFF
>TRBD1|TRBV29-1|.|TRBJ2-3
TGCAGCGGTCGGGACAGCTCCTCCACAGATACGCAGTATTTT
CSGRDSSSTDTQYF
>.|TRBV2|.|TRBJ2-5
TGTGCCAGCAGGGGACCGGGAGTGCTGTACTTC
CASRGPGVLYF
>.|TRBV29-1|.|TRBJ1-3
TGCAGCGTTGACCCAGGCTCTGGAAACACCATATATTTT
CSVDPGSGNTIYF
>.|TRBV19|many|TRBJ1-5
TGTGCCAGTAGGCCGGGGACCGTTACCGATCAGCCCCAGCATTTT
CASRPGTVTDQPQHF
>.|TRBV2|.|TRBJ2-7
TGTGCCAGCAGAATTTACAGCTCCTACGAGCAGTACTTC
CASRIYSSYEQYF
>.|TRBV6-1|.|TRBJ2-5
TGTGCCAGTAGGACCGGGATGTTTTTCGAGACCCAGTACTTC
CASRTGMFFETQYF
>TRBD1|TRBV4-1|.|TRBJ1-4
TGCGCCAGCAGGAGGGGACAGGGGAGCCCCCGTGAAAAACTGTTTTTT
CASRRGQGSPREKLFF